A selection of T cell receptor beta chains follows, all from one sample in a study of T-cell memory formation after mild COVID-19. TCRdb analysed the 5' RACE reads with MiXCR anew, one entry per CDR3 protein. The sample yields roughly 340,000 distinct CDR3 sequences, more than 15% seen once. Material: PBMCs or a T cell subset sorted from them (not recorded which). The receptor source for this set is a man younger than 35 who had mild COVID-19 (a few samples of this study predate the infection). Cell type and time point are not known. Both conserved end residues are part of each CDR3. D genes are given only for firm matches. Where a row states a size, it is once, few, many or the class of an expanded clone; other rows omit it.

-	TRBV7-2	-	TRBJ1-2	13	TGCGCCAGCGTCCGGGCCGCTGGCTATGGCTACACCTTC	CASVRAAGYGYTF
many	TRBV24-1	-	TRBJ1-2	13	TGTGCCACCAGTGATCGCAGGAACTATGGCTACACCTTC	CATSDRRNYGYTF
few	TRBV12-3/TRBV12-4	-	TRBJ2-1	17	TGTGCCAGCAGTTTCGCGTTATTAACTAGCAGGGACAATGAGCAGTTCTTC	CASSFALLTSRDNEQFF
-	TRBV11-3	-	TRBJ2-7	13	TGTGCCAGCAGTCCACAATCTCTTTACGAGCAGTACTTC	CASSPQSLYEQYF
few	TRBV20-1	TRBD1	TRBJ2-3	12	TGCAGTGCTGTGGCAGGGGGCGGTACGCAGTATTTT	CSAVAGGGTQYF
-	TRBV20-1	-	TRBJ2-7	14	TGCAGTGCTAGAGATACCGCAGAAAACTACGAGCAGTACTTC	CSARDTAENYEQYF
many	TRBV12-3/TRBV12-4	-	TRBJ1-1	14	TGTGCCAGCACTATGTGGTTAGGGGGCACTGAAGCTTTCTTT	CASTMWLGGTEAFF
-	TRBV20-1	-	TRBJ2-4	15	TGCAGTGCTATGTTGGCGGGGAGCGCCAAAAACATTCAGTACTTC	CSAMLAGSAKNIQYF
-	TRBV7-2	TRBD1	TRBJ1-6	14	TGTGCCAGCAGCTTAGGAGGACAGGGCTCACCCCTCCACTTT	CASSLGGQGSPLHF
-	TRBV10-3	-	TRBJ2-7	13	TGTGCCATCAGCTCCAAAGGGGAGCACGAGCAGTACTTC	CAISSKGEHEQYF
-	TRBV2	-	TRBJ1-4	13	TGTGCCAGCAGTGATCTAGCGAATGAAAAACTGTTTTTT	CASSDLANEKLFF
few	TRBV4-3	-	TRBJ2-1	15	TGCGCCAGCAGCCAAGATCGGGGCTCCTACAATGAGCAGTTCTTC	CASSQDRGSYNEQFF
-	TRBV10-2	TRBD1	TRBJ1-1	14	TGCGCCAGCAGACGGGACAGTGAGAACACTGAAGCTTTCTTT	CASRRDSENTEAFF
few	TRBV20-1	TRBD2	TRBJ2-7	13	TGCAGTACCCGGACTAGCGGACTCTACGAGCAGTACTTC	CSTRTSGLYEQYF
-	TRBV12-3/TRBV12-4	-	TRBJ2-1	13	TGTGCCACCGAGCTCGTGAGGGCCGCCGAGCAGTTCTTC	CATELVRAAEQFF
few	TRBV24-1	-	TRBJ2-1	14	TGTGCCACCAGTGAGCCCGCTCGGAGGAATGAGCAGTTCTTC	CATSEPARRNEQFF
-	TRBV6-1	-	TRBJ2-5	15	TGTGCCAGCAGCGCTAGGGGGGTGTGGCAAGAGACCCAGTACTTC	CASSARGVWQETQYF
few	TRBV11-2	-	TRBJ1-2	15	TGTGCCAGCAGCTTCCAGATAACAGCTAACTATGGCTACACCTTC	CASSFQITANYGYTF